These 24 T cell receptor beta chains share one sample of origin, sequenced in a study of blood T cells in healthy people across ages. Primers used in a second PCR of roughly 7 to 12 cycles were a sample-barcoded 5' primer and a J-beta primer mix. MiXCR, run by TCRdb on the 5' RACE reads, gives a single entry per CDR3 protein. The sample lists about 380,000 distinct CDR3 sequences, 50% to 60% occurring once. Sequenced input: blood. The receptors originated from a man aged 60 to 69 in good health.

Here the CDR3 DNA reads TGTGCCAGCAGTGAAGGTCAGGGGGGGTGGAACACTGAAGCTTTCTTT. This codes for CASSEGQGGWNTEAFF. The chain employs TRBV2 and TRBJ1-1; 7 bases fit TRBD1. CDR1 is SNHLY, CDR2 FYNNEI, per germline. J was trimmed by 1 base and V by 1 base; bases with no gene match: 6. The CDR3 is made up of 16 amino acids.

This chain joins TRBV3-1 and TRBJ2-3, with 10 bases identical to TRBD2. The CDR3 runs to 16 residues. The trim removed 1 base at V and 3 bases at J, leaving 4 bases unmatched. CDR1 is LGHDT, CDR2 YNNKEL, per germline (reference sequence). CDR3 sequence (DNA): TGTGCCAGCAGCCAAGGAGCGGGAGGGGGGACAGATACGCAGTATTTT. The encoded protein is CASSQGAGGGTDTQYF.

V and J are TRBV25-1 and TRBJ1-2; a weak D match, TRBD1 (5 bases). V was trimmed by 7 bases and J by 4 bases, leaving 13 bases between them. The CDR3 totals 13 residues. Germline values: CDR1 MGHDK, CDR2 SYGVNS. The CDR3 loop reads CASTRDAGYGYTF. The CDR3 DNA reads TGTGCCAGCACCCGGGACGCGGGCTATGGCTACACCTTC.

The rearrangement links TRBV25-1 to TRBJ2-7; D may be TRBD2 (6 bases). The CDR3 is 14 amino acids. The germline gives CDR1 MGHDK, CDR2 SYGVNS. Trimming stripped 6 bases from V and 0 bases from J, with 12 bases between. DNA for the CDR3: TGTGCCAGCAGAGGGGCGGGAAGCTCCTACGAGCAGTACTTC. It specifies CASRGAGSSYEQYF.

This rearrangement joins TRBV20-1 to TRBJ2-1; D is undetermined. This CDR3 spans 10 amino acids. Trimming shortened V by 2 bases and J by 8 bases, and 4 bases separated the two germline ends. Germline V gene data show CDR1 as DFQATT and CDR2 as SNEGSKA (reference sequence). CDR3: CSARSYEQFF. CDR3 bases: TGCAGTGCTAGAAGTTATGAGCAGTTCTTC.

The V gene is TRBV29-1, the J gene TRBJ2-3; 13 bases agree with TRBD2. Germline V gives CDR1 SQVTM, CDR2 ANQGSEA. The CDR3 covers 14 residues. After removal of 6 bases from V and 4 bases from J, the junction contained 4 bases not matched to a gene. The chain's CDR3 is CSVPLAGGPDTQYF. DNA of the CDR3: TGCAGCGTCCCACTAGCGGGGGGGCCAGATACGCAGTATTTT.

This chain links TRBV3-1 with TRBJ1-2; a possible D gene is TRBD1 (5 bases). This CDR3 spans 15 amino acids. The V gene lost 3 bases and the J gene lost 8 bases, with 19 bases spanning the gap. The germline V gene encodes CDR1 LGHDT and CDR2 YNNKEL (reference sequence). CDR3 DNA sequence: TGTGCCAGCAGCCAGGGGAGGGCAGGGCCTAACGGCTACACCTTC. Protein product: CASSQGRAGPNGYTF.

The CDR3 sequence: CASSSPTSGRGEQFF. The DNA for the CDR3 is TGTGCCAGCAGCTCCCCGACTAGCGGGAGAGGTGAGCAGTTCTTC. This chain uses TRBV7-3 with TRBJ2-1; TRBD2 aligns across 12 bases. J was trimmed by 9 bases and V by 4 bases; bases with no gene match: 7. Germline assignment: CDR1 SGHTA and CDR2 FQGTGA. This CDR3 is built from 15 residues.

In its sample, this clonotype was seen a few times. The chain joins TRBV28 to TRBJ2-3, with TRBD1 as a possible D gene (5 bases). Germline CDR1 is MDHEN and CDR2 is SYDVKM. V lost 7 bases and J lost 1, with 15 bases in between. This CDR3 contains 15 residues. DNA of the CDR3: TGTGCCAGCATCGGCGGCCAAGGGGGCACAGATACGCAGTATTTT. Encoded protein: CASIGGQGGTDTQYF.

The chain carries TRBV7-9 and TRBJ2-5, with 9 bases lining up with TRBD2. The V segment lost 2 bases and the J segment 5 bases; nucleotides outside the gene matches: 12. From germline, CDR1 is SEHNR and CDR2 FQNEAQ (reference sequence). The CDR3 is 17 amino acids. As DNA, the CDR3 is TGTGCCAGCAGCTTACCCCGCGCGGGAGGGCACAGGGAGACCCAGTACTTC. Translating it yields CASSLPRAGGHRETQYF. Together with reference TRBV7-9 and TRBJ2-5, the CDR3 gives the full variable domain: DTGVSQNPRHKITKRGQNVTFRCDPISEHNRLYWYRQTLGQGPEFLTYFQNEAQLEKSRLLSDRFSAERPKGSFSTLEIQRTEQGDSAMYLCASSLPRAGGHRETQYFGPGTRLLVL.

This chain uses TRBV6-1 with TRBJ2-7; 10 bases fit TRBD1. The last part of the DNA fits TRBJ2-5 better; the J call may be wrong. This CDR3 is built from 12 residues. Germline V gives CDR1 MNHNS, CDR2 SASEGT. CDR3 loop: CALGQGRGTQYF. Here the CDR3 DNA reads TGTGCCCTGGGACAGGGGAGAGGGACCCAGTACTTC.

Turning to this clonotype: With a much larger clone just one base away, this may be a read error. A read error is likely, as this CDR3 ends without the conserved phenylalanine or tryptophan. The V call is TRBV9, the J call TRBJ1-6; 7 nucleotides agree with TRBD1. The germline CDR1 and CDR2 sequences are SGDLS and YYNGEE. Trimming removed 3 bases from V and 9 bases from J; junction bases left unmatched: 15. CDR3 length equals 17 residues. The DNA for the CDR3 is TGTGCCAGCAGCGCCATCCATGGAGGCCCAGGGGGTTCACCCCTCCACCTT. Its translation: CASSAIHGGPGGSPLHL.

The genes are TRBV9 and TRBJ2-5; D is undetermined. Germline V gene lookup returns CDR1 SGDLS and CDR2 YYNGEE. CDR3 length: 14 amino acids. V lost 0 bases and J lost 3, with 9 bases in between. CDR3 bases: TGTGCCAGCAGCGTAGGGACGAACGAAGAGACCCAGTACTTC. It is translated as CASSVGTNEETQYF.

This clonotype appeared a few times. This may be a read error: a much more frequent sequence differs by one nucleotide. The V call is TRBV5-4, the J call TRBJ2-3; D could derive from TRBD1 or TRBD2 (5 bases each). CDR1 SGHNT and CDR2 YYREEE come from the germline V gene (reference sequence). Trimming cost V 3 bases and J 4 bases, with 15 bases left between them. This CDR3 is built from 15 residues. The CDR3 coding sequence is TGTGCCAGCAGCTGGGGGTCAAGTAAGCCAGATACGCAGTATTTT. It specifies CASSWGSSKPDTQYF.

This clonotype was counted ten times or more. This sequence joins TRBV28 and TRBJ1-2; D perhaps matches TRBD1 (5 bases). The V gene lost 3 bases and the J gene lost 6 bases, with 14 bases spanning the gap. Germline CDR1 reads MDHEN; CDR2 reads SYDVKM. The CDR3 runs 14 residues. This CDR3 reads CASSLAGSPNGYTF. The DNA for the CDR3 is TGTGCCAGCAGTTTGGCAGGGAGTCCGAATGGCTACACCTTC.

The chain carries TRBV28 and TRBJ2-4, with 7 bases lining up with TRBD1. The J call may not be correct, given that the DNA end is closer to TRBJ2-7. CDR3 size: 15 residues. Germline CDR1 is MDHEN and CDR2 is SYDVKM. The CDR3 nucleotides read TGTGCCAGCAGTCCCCCCGGGACAGCCTCCTACGAGCAGTACTTC. Residues: CASSPPGTASYEQYF.

In the case of this clonotype: Relative to the germline gene, one junction end is altered; a read error may explain this. V gene TRBV12-3 or TRBV12-4 combines with J gene TRBJ2-3; TRBD2 agrees at 12 bases. CDR3 length: 16 amino acids. CDR3 DNA sequence: TGTGCCAGCAGGACTAGCGGGAGAACTAGCACAGATCCGCAGTATTTT. Translation gives CASRTSGRTSTDPQYF.

The genes are TRBV20-1 and TRBJ2-1, with 11 bases matching TRBD2. This CDR3 has 19 residues. Germline CDR1 reads DFQATT; CDR2 reads SNEGSKA (reference sequence). V lost 0 bases, J lost 4 bases, and 14 bases stayed unmatched. CDR3 DNA: TGCAGTGCTAGAGATCCCACTAGCGGGGGCTCTATCCTTTACAATGAGCAGTTCTTC. Its translation is CSARDPTSGGSILYNEQFF.

CDR3 amino acids: CASSFSIRETQFF. Written as DNA, the CDR3 is TGTGCCAGCAGCTTCAGCATCAGGGAGACCCAGTTCTTC. V gene TRBV7-2 combines with J gene TRBJ2-5; D might be TRBD1 or TRBD2, each matching 5 bases. The J call may be mistaken, given a closer DNA end match to TRBJ2-1. The CDR3 runs 13 residues. CDR1 is SGHTA and CDR2 is FQGNSA in the germline V gene.

In this sample, this clonotype turned up once. V and J are TRBV30 and TRBJ1-4, with 10 positions matching TRBD1. Losses at the gene ends were 4 bases for V and 5 bases for J; bases not matched to a gene: 4. The CDR3 totals 14 residues. The germline V gene has CDR1 GTSNPN and CDR2 SVGIG (reference sequence). This chain's CDR3 is CAWTEDRGNEKLFF. CDR3 in DNA: TGTGCCTGGACCGAGGACAGGGGGAATGAAAAACTGTTTTTT. Full variable domain (outside the CDR3, taken from reference TRBV30 and TRBJ1-4): SQTIHQWPATLVQPVGSPLSLECTVEGTSNPNLYWYRQAAGRGLQLLFYSVGIGQISSEVPQNLSASRPQDRQFILSSKKLLLSDSGFYLCAWTEDRGNEKLFFGSGTQLSVL.

This chain connects TRBV5-1 to TRBJ2-1, with 8 bases identical to TRBD2. V dropped 4 bases and J dropped 4; count of bases not matched to a gene: 10. This CDR3 region has 16 residues. Per germline, CDR1 SGHRS and CDR2 YFSETQ. The CDR3 sequence: CASSVGSGTRYNEQFF. As DNA, the CDR3 is TGCGCCAGCAGCGTGGGGTCCGGGACTAGATACAATGAGCAGTTCTTC.

A note on this clonotype: A much more abundant neighbour one base away suggests this may be a read error. The V call is TRBV7-2, the J call TRBJ2-1; D might be TRBD1 (5 bases). The V gene's germline CDR1 is SGHTA and CDR2 FQGNSA. CDR3 length: 15 amino acids. The CDR3 spells CASSLAGATYDEQFF. DNA for the CDR3: TGTGCCAGCAGCTTAGCAGGGGCCACCTACGATGAGCAGTTCTTC.

CDR3 region: CASSGQGSSTDTQYF. The CDR3 nucleotides read TGTGCCAGCAGCGGACAGGGCTCTAGCACAGATACGCAGTATTTT. This chain connects TRBV6-1 to TRBJ2-3; 8 bases match TRBD1. V gave up 6 bases and J gave up 0 bases; unmatched junction bases: 5. Germline CDR1 reads MNHNS; CDR2 reads SASEGT. The CDR3 is 15 residues long.

As to this clonotype: At one end, the junction sequence differs from germline, possibly due to a read error. The chain joins TRBV4-2 to TRBJ2-3, with 8 positions matching TRBD2. This CDR3 is 16 amino acids long. Germline V CDR1 and CDR2: LGHNA, YNFKEQ. Here the CDR3 reads CASSPLSGSRGDTRYF. The CDR3 region has the DNA TGTGCCAGCAGCCCCTTGAGCGGGAGTCGAGGAGATACGCGGTATTTT.